These 11 T cell receptor beta chains were all obtained from the same sample, sequenced in a study of T cell repertoires in cytomegalovirus infection. TCRdb redid the calling of the reads with MiXCR, one entry per CDR3 protein. Altogether about a million distinct CDR3 sequences are present, roughly 31% being singletons, with the ten largest covering over 13%. These TCRs are of unknown antigen specificity. The sample was cultured CD8+ T cells from PBMCs, taken from culture after CMV antigen stimulation. Receptors originate from a human donor in good health (CMV status not recorded). Some clones in this sample may be carry-over from other donors' samples.

This clonotype was counted at least ten times. This sequence joins TRBV7-9 and TRBJ1-2, with D uncertain. The CDR3 contains 12 residues. With 1 base removed from V and 8 bases from J, the gap between germline ends came to 8 bases. Germline V gene data show CDR1 as SEHNR and CDR2 as FQNEAQ (reference sequence). The CDR3 DNA follows: TGTGCCAGCAGCTTAGGCCCAAGGGGCTACACCTTC. Amino acid sequence: CASSLGPRGYTF. The variable domain in full, completed from reference TRBV7-9 and TRBJ1-2, reads DTGVSQNPRHKITKRGQNVTFRCDPISEHNRLYWYRQTLGQGPEFLTYFQNEAQLEKSRLLSDRFSAERPKGSFSTLEIQRTEQGDSAMYLCASSLGPRGYTFGSGTRLTVV.

Ten or more counts support this clonotype. This chain connects TRBV7-8 to TRBJ2-3; D may be TRBD1 or TRBD2 (5 bases each). V lost 3 bases and J 6 bases, leaving 10 bases between the germline ends. The germline V gene has CDR1 SGHVS and CDR2 FQNEAQ. The CDR3 length is 13 residues. Here the CDR3 DNA reads TGTGCCAGCAGCTTGGGGGTGGGGGATACGCAGTATTTT. Translated: CASSLGVGDTQYF.

In this sample, this clonotype turned up a few times. The chain joins TRBV5-1 to TRBJ2-5, with D possibly being TRBD2 (7 bases). The germline V gene encodes CDR1 SGHRS and CDR2 YFSETQ. The CDR3 contains 15 residues. Trimming left V 4 bases short and J 7 bases short, with 20 bases between. As DNA, the CDR3 is TGCGCCAGCAGCCCCGGGACGGGGGGCCCGTTGACCCAGTACTTC. It yields the protein CASSPGTGGPLTQYF.

This clonotype was found a few times. V is TRBV7-6 and J is TRBJ1-4, with 12 positions matching TRBD1. CDR3 length equals 16 residues. After removal of 5 bases from V and 7 bases from J, the junction contained 8 bases not matched to a gene. Looked up from germline, CDR1 is SGHVS and CDR2 is FNYEAQ. The CDR3 bases are TGTGCCAGCAGCCTCGGGACAGGGGGCTTTTCTGAAAAACTGTTTTTT. Its translation: CASSLGTGGFSEKLFF.

Details on this clonotype: A junction boundary mismatches the germline segment, possibly from a read error. This rearrangement joins TRBV19 to TRBJ1-1; 7 nucleotides agree with TRBD1. The V gene's germline CDR1 is LNHDA and CDR2 SQIVND (reference sequence). The CDR3 is 13 residues long. The CDR3 here is CTSRQGPLTEAFF. For the CDR3, the DNA is TGTACCAGCCGACAGGGTCCGTTGACTGAAGCTTTCTTT.

On this clonotype itself: This could be a read error, since a much larger clone is one nucleotide away. The V gene is TRBV7-6, the J gene TRBJ2-2; the D gene is possibly TRBD1 (6 bases). The CDR3 spans 13 residues. CDR1 is SGHVS and CDR2 is FNYEAQ in the germline V gene. The CDR3 DNA sequence: TGTGTCAGCAGCTTATCAGGGGCCGGGGAGCTGTTTTTT. It yields the protein CVSSLSGAGELFF.

The J gene is TRBJ2-1, the V gene TRBV7-3; no clear D gene. The CDR3 length is 17 residues. The germline gives CDR1 SGHTA, CDR2 FQGTGA. V was shortened by 5 bases and J by 3 bases, with 20 bases between the two germline ends. The CDR3 bases are TGTGCCAGCAGCGACGCCTTGTCAGGTCAATTCTACAATGAGCAGTTCTTC. Amino acids: CASSDALSGQFYNEQFF. The full variable domain, completed using reference TRBV7-3 and TRBJ2-1, is GAGVSQTPSNKVTEKGKYVELRCDPISGHTALYWYRQSLGQGPEFLIYFQGTGAADDSGLPNDRFFAVRPEGSVSTLKIQRTERGDSAVYLCASSDALSGQFYNEQFFGPGTRLTVL.

Note on this clonotype: A much larger clone is a single base away; this may be a read error. The rearrangement joins TRBV7-6 to TRBJ1-2; TRBD1 might be the D (6 bases). The CDR3 length is 11 residues. Germline loops: CDR1 SGHVS, CDR2 FNYEAQ. DNA of the CDR3: TGTGCCACCCGGACAGACTATAGCTACACCTTC. Translated, it gives CATRTDYSYTF.

On this clonotype: Germline is not matched at one junction end, which may reflect a read error. The chain carries TRBV7-9 and TRBJ2-1; no reliable D call. From germline, CDR1 is SEHNR and CDR2 FQNEAQ (reference sequence). The CDR3 runs to 8 residues. Here the CDR3 reads CGRNEQFF. The CDR3 DNA is TGCGGCCGAAATGAGCAGTTCTTC.

This clonotype has a count of ten or more. The chain carries TRBV7-8 and TRBJ1-1; D perhaps matches TRBD1 (5 bases). Trimming took off 3 bases at V and 0 bases at J, with 17 bases between the two ends. The CDR3 extends over 17 amino acids. Germline V lookup: CDR1 SGHVS, CDR2 FQNEAQ. CDR3 DNA sequence: TGTGCCAGCAGCTTGCCTCAAACAGGAGAAATGAACACTGAAGCTTTCTTT. Its translation is CASSLPQTGEMNTEAFF.

This chain's CDR3 is CASSYTGGENYEQYF. The CDR3 DNA follows: TGCGCCAGCAGCTACACAGGGGGGGAAAACTACGAGCAGTACTTC. The chain has TRBV5-1 and TRBJ2-7, with a possible D match to TRBD1 (8 bases). The CDR3 is 15 residues long. V lost 3 bases, J lost 3 bases, and 16 bases lay in between. Germline loops: CDR1 SGHRS, CDR2 YFSETQ.